This T cell receptor (beta chain) was captured in a study of blood T cells in healthy people across ages. General study results and limits: The fall in TCR beta diversity per million T cells was roughly linear with age. Strongly correlated with naive T cell percentage was TCR beta diversity.

Comments on this clonotype: As yet, its antigen is unknown.

A J-beta primer mix and a sample-barcoded 5' primer were used in a second PCR of roughly 7 to 12 cycles. TCRdb passed the 5' RACE reads through MiXCR, listing each CDR3 protein once. The sample carries 600,000 to 650,000 distinct CDR3 sequences, around 54% recorded once. Trimming removed 6 bases from V and 2 bases from J, with 14 bases in between. CDR3 size: 14 residues. The germline V gene has CDR1 MDHEN and CDR2 SYDVKM. The J gene is TRBJ2-7, the V gene TRBV28; D is perhaps TRBD1 (6 bases). The specimen was blood. This receptor was identified in a man in his sixties in good health. CDR3 bases: TGTGCCAGCAGCCCCGGACAGTCCCCCTACGAGCAGTACTTC. Its translation is CASSPGQSPYEQYF.